This T cell receptor beta chain was found in a study of blood T cell repertoires in COVID-19. The overall study: Researchers got acute and convalescent COVID-19 samples from the United States, Italy and Spain. PBMCs, B-cell-depleted T cells, or T cells provided the cDNA or gDNA that made up the material.

Concerning this clone: Within the sample, other DNA sequences also encode this same CDR3.

Source study methods: Nucleated cell counts were estimated from reference gene primer amplification. Measured with immunoSEQ multiplex PCR; TCRdb has only the in-frame clones, and not every one. That table supplies the V and J calls and clone size; D and trimming were determined from the DNA. The repertoire holds about 310,000 clones, with around nine tenths as singletons. Trimming removed 4 bases from V and 2 bases from J, with 8 bases in between. The CDR3 has 13 amino acids. Germline V gives CDR1 MNHEY, CDR2 SVGAGI. Specimen: peripheral blood. This TCR was sampled from an older man with acute or convalescent COVID-19. The chain carries TRBV6-5 and TRBJ1-2; no clear D gene. The CDR3 region is CASSSRENYGYTF. Here the CDR3 DNA reads TGTGCCAGCAGTTCGAGGGAGAACTATGGCTACACCTTC.